The rows below give T cell receptor beta chains drawn from one sample of a study of shared clonotypes between healthy human individuals. Profiling relied on immunoSEQ multiplex PCR, and the TCRdb table lists in-frame clones only, not all of them. The data show more than 500,000 clones, around 95% seen once. The material sequenced was naive CD8+ T cells sorted from blood. These receptors were taken from a woman in her 30s in good health. CDR3s leave out the opening cysteine and the closing phenylalanine or tryptophan. Some rows mark clone size as missing; the rest say once, few, many or name a class of expanded clone.

clone_size	v_call	j_call	cdr3_aa
-	TRBV7-2	TRBJ1-2	ASSFSRTSSYGYT
-	TRBV6-5	TRBJ2-7	ASRGQGVSLYEQY
-	TRBV2	TRBJ2-7	ASSDLVGTHGEQY
-	TRBV4-2	TRBJ2-1	ASSLYGLGSNEQF
-	TRBV5-1	TRBJ2-7	ASSRGTGFNEQY
-	TRBV6-1	TRBJ1-4	ASSEAAGPNEKLF
-	TRBV7-9	TRBJ1-2	ASSPGAPNYGYT
-	TRBV19	TRBJ1-2	ASSSSRRQGTYGYT
-	TRBV10-3	TRBJ2-1	AISDTYNEQF
-	TRBV18	TRBJ2-7	ASSPSSNPLPPEQY
-	TRBV10-3	TRBJ2-7	AIGRADSYEQY
-	TRBV5-6	TRBJ2-3	ASSLASGYSTDTQY
-	TRBV29-1	TRBJ2-1	SVGSGGPYNEQF
-	TRBV9	TRBJ2-7	ASSEAGGPSEQY
-	TRBV7-9	TRBJ2-3	ASSLGASGSRDTQY
-	TRBV2	TRBJ1-5	ASSDDSLKGNQPQH
-	TRBV27	TRBJ2-7	ASSFPPEQY
-	TRBV7-8	TRBJ2-3	ASSGTIAGLTDTQY
-	TRBV4-1	TRBJ1-1	ASSQERGINTEAF
-	TRBV29-1	TRBJ2-7	SVEYLRTGTGPYEQY
-	TRBV14	TRBJ2-2	ASSQYRSGANTGELF
-	TRBV19	TRBJ1-4	ASSIRFRGFDEKLF
-	TRBV7-8	TRBJ1-5	ASSSEAKVFSNQPQH
-	TRBV2	TRBJ2-3	ASMGLGTDTQY
once	TRBV27	TRBJ1-2	ASSPDRGNYGYT
once	TRBV19	TRBJ2-3	ASSMSSGDTQY
-	TRBV19	TRBJ2-7	ASSISETSVYEQY
-	TRBV6-4	TRBJ2-1	ASSGGNEQF
-	TRBV27	TRBJ2-3	ASSLLGLADPTDTQY
-	TRBV6-6	TRBJ1-2	ASSLTGDGYT
once	TRBV28	TRBJ2-7	ASRKLGTRAHEQY
-	TRBV5-6	TRBJ1-2	ASSLAWGQGSYT
-	TRBV28	TRBJ1-5	ASSLFTPQPQH
-	TRBV28	TRBJ2-7	ASSFRGGYEQY
-	TRBV25-1	TRBJ2-3	ASSDGMRVADTQY
-	TRBV7-3	TRBJ2-3	ASSRASGSTDTQY
-	TRBV18	TRBJ2-5	ASSPPGLAGDSETQY
-	TRBV20-1	TRBJ2-7	SANYPEQY
-	TRBV27	TRBJ2-7	ASGERNSYEQY
-	TRBV25-1	TRBJ1-4	ASSEAGGGNEKLF
-	TRBV7-6	-	ASSYALPGTGAYEQY
-	TRBV30	TRBJ2-1	AWSAGLAANEQF
-	TRBV28	TRBJ2-1	ASSLISGRSYNEQF
-	TRBV7-9	TRBJ1-2	ASSPTLSDRRVNYGYT
-	TRBV4-1	TRBJ1-4	ASSQGVYLHERNEKLF
-	TRBV13	TRBJ2-5	ASSLVGGAGQETQY
-	TRBV2	TRBJ1-5	ASSARRQPQH
-	TRBV14	TRBJ2-7	ASSQGAGGGYEQY
-	TRBV6-5	TRBJ2-7	ASSYGSDYEQY
-	TRBV5-1	TRBJ2-1	ASSLDGYNEQF
-	TRBV7-9	TRBJ2-7	ASSPAATLSYEQY
-	TRBV28	TRBJ2-1	ASNRDRAPSYNEQF
-	TRBV9	TRBJ1-5	ASSVGWGLQPQH
-	TRBV9	TRBJ2-5	ASSAGTGGLRTQY
-	TRBV9	TRBJ1-2	ASSVGDVGRIYGYT